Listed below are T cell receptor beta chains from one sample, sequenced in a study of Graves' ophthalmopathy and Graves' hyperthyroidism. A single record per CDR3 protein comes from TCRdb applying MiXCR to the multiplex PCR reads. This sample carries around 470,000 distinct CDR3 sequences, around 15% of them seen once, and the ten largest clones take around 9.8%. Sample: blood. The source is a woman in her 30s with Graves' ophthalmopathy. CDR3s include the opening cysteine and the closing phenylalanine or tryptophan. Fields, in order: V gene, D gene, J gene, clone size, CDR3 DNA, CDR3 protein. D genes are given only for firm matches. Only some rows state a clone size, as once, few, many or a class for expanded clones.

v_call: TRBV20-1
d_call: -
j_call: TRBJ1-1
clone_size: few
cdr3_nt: TGCAGTGCCGTGAACCCGGGACACGAGATCACTGAAGCTTTCTTT
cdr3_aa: CSAVNPGHEITEAFF

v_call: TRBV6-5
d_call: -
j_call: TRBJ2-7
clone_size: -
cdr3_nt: TGTGCCAGCAGTTACCCGGGACTTACTCGAGAGCAGTACTTC
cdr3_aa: CASSYPGLTREQYF

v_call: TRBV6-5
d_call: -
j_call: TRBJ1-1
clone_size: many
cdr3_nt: TGTGCCAGCAGTTACGACAACCTGAACACTGAAGCTTTCTTT
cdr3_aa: CASSYDNLNTEAFF

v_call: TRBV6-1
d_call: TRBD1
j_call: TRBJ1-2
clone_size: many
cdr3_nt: TGTGCCAGCAGCCCCAGCCAGACAGGGACCTATGGCTACACCTTC
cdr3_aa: CASSPSQTGTYGYTF

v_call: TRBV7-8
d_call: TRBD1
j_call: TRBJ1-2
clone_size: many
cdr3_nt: TGTGCCAGCAGCCAGGGACAGCTGACCTTCTATGGCTACACCTTC
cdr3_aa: CASSQGQLTFYGYTF

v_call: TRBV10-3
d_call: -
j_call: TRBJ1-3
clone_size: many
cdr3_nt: TGTGCCATCAGTGAGTCGAAGGACAGACGAACTGGAAACACCATATATTTT
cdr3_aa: CAISESKDRRTGNTIYF

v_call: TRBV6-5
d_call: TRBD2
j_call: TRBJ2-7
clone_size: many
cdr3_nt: TGTGCCAGCAGTCGTGCTAGCGGGAGCAACCACGAGCAGTACTTC
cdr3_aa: CASSRASGSNHEQYF

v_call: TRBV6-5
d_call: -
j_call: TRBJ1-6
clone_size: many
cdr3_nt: TGTGCCAGCAGTTACGGGCTGAGGGGCAGGGATAATTCACCCCTCCACTTT
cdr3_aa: CASSYGLRGRDNSPLHF

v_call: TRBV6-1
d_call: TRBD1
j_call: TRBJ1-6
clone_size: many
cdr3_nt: TGTGCCAGCAGTGAAGCAAGGGGGCCTTCACCCCTCCACTTT
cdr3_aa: CASSEARGPSPLHF

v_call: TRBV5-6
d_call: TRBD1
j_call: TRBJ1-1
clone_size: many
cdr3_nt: TGTGCCAGCAGCTTGGGGACAGGATGGTTTGAAGCTTTCTTT
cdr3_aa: CASSLGTGWFEAFF

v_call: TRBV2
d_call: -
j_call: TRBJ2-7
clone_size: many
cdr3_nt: TGTGCCAGCACCCGGGTTTCCTACGAGCAGTACTTC
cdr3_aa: CASTRVSYEQYF

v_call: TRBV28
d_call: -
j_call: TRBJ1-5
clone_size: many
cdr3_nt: TGTGCCAGCATCTCGGGGTACCATCAGCCCCAGCATTTT
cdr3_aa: CASISGYHQPQHF

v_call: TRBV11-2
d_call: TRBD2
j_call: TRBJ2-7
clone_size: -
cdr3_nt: TGTGCCAGTGAACTAGCGGGAGACTCCTACGAGCAGTACTTC
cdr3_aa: CASELAGDSYEQYF

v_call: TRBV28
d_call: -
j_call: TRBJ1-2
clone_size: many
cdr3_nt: TGTGCCAGCAATAGAGGCAGGACCTATGGCTACACCTTC
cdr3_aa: CASNRGRTYGYTF

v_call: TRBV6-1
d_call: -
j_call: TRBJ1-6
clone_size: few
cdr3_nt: TGTGCCAGCAGGATGAATTCACCCCTCCACTTT
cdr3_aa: CASRMNSPLHF

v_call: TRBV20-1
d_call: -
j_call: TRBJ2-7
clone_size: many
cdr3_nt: TGCAGTGCTAGAGTGGTGGATAGCCAGTATACCTACGAGCAGTACTTC
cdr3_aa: CSARVVDSQYTYEQYF

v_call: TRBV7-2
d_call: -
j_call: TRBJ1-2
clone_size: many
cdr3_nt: TGTGCCAGCAGCATGCCGGGACGTAACTATGGCTACACCTTC
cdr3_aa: CASSMPGRNYGYTF

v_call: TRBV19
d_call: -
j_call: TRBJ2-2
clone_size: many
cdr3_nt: TGTGCCAGTAGTACGGACACCGGGGAGCTGTTTTTT
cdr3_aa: CASSTDTGELFF

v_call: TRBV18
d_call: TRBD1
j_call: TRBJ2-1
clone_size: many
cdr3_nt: TGTGCCAGCTCACCACCGAGGACAGGGTCCAATGAGCAGTTCTTC
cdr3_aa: CASSPPRTGSNEQFF

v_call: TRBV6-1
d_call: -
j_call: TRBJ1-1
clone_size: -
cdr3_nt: TGTGCCAGCAGCGACGGGAACATGAACACTGAAGCTTTCTTT
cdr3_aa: CASSDGNMNTEAFF

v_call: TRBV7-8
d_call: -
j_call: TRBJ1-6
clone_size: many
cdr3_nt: TGTGCCAGCAGCTTAGCTAATTCTAATTCACCCCTCCACTTT
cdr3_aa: CASSLANSNSPLHF

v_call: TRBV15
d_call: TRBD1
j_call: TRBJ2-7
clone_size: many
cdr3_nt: TGTGCCACCAGCAGAGAGGCAGGGGGCTATGGAGAGCAGTACTTC
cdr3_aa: CATSREAGGYGEQYF

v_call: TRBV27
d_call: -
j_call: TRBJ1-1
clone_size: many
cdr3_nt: TGTGCCAGCCGATACAACAGGGAAGGTGAAGCTTTCTTT
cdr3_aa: CASRYNREGEAFF

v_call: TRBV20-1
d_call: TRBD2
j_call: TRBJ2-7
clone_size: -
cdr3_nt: TGCAGGGCTAGGGATTTGCTAGCGGGAAGTTACGAGCAGTACTTC
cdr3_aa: CRARDLLAGSYEQYF

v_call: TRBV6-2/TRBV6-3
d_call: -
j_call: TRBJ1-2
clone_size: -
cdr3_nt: TGTGCCAGCAGTTACGGGACCTTCTATGGCTACACCTTC
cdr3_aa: CASSYGTFYGYTF

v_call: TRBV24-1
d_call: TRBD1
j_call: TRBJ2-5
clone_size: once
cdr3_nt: TGTGCCACCAGTGCCAGGGACAGGGCAAAAGAGACCCAGTACTTC
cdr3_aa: CATSARDRAKETQYF

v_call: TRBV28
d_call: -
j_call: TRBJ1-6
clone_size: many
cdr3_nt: TGTGCCAGCAGTTCCCAATTGGTTTATTCACCCCTCCACTTT
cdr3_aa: CASSSQLVYSPLHF

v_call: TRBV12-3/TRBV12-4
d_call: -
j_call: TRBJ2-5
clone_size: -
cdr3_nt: TGTGCCAGCAGTCTCCAAGGAGCCCCGTACCAAGAGACCCAGTACTTC
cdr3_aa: CASSLQGAPYQETQYF

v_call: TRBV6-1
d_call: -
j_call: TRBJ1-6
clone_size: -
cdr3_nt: TGTGCCAGCAGTCGTAGTCACGGGGCCTATAATTCACCCCTCCACTTT
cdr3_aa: CASSRSHGAYNSPLHF

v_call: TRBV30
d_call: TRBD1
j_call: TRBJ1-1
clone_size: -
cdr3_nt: TGTGCCTGGGAGACAGGGACGAACACTGAAGCTTTCTTT
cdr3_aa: CAWETGTNTEAFF

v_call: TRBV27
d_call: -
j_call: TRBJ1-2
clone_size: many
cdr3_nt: TGTGCCAGCAGCAAACAGGGAATTGGTGGCTACACCTTC
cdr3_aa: CASSKQGIGGYTF

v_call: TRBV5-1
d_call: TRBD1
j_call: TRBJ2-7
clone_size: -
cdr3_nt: TGCGCCAGCAGCACGGACAGGGTCTACGAGCAGTACTTC
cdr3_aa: CASSTDRVYEQYF

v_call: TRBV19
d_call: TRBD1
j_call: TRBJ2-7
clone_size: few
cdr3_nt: TGTGCCAGTAGTGGCCGCGGGACAGGATCCTGGGAGCAGTACTTC
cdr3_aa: CASSGRGTGSWEQYF

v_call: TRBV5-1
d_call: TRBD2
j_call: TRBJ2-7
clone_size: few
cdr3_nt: TGCGCCAGCAGCCCTATCGGGACTAGCGGGGGCGGCGAGCAGTACTTC
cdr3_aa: CASSPIGTSGGGEQYF

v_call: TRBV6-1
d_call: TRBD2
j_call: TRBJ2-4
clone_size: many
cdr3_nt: TGTGCCAGCAGACAGCAAGGCGGGGGGGCCGACATTCAGTACTTC
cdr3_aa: CASRQQGGGADIQYF